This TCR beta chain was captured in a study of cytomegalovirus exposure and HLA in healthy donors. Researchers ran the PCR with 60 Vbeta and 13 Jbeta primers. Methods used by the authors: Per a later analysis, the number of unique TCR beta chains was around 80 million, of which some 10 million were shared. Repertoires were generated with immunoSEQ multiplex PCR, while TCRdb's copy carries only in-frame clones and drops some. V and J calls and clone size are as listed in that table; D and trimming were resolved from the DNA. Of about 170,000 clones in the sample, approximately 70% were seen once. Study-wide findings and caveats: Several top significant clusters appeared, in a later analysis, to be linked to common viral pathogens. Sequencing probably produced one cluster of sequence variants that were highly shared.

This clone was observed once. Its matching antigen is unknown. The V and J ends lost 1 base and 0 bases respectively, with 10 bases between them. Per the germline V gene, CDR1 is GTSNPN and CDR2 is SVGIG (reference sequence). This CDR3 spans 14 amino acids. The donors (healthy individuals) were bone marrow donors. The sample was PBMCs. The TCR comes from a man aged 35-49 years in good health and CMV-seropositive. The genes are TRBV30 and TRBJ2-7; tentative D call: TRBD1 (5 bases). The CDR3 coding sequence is TGTGCCTGGAGTGGCGACAGCAGCTCCTACGAGCAGTACTTC. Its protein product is CAWSGDSSSYEQYF.